The 14 T cell receptor beta chains listed next were all sequenced from one sample in a study of circulating tumor DNA in untreated peripheral T-cell lymphoma (dated by TCRdb to the early 2020s). The library relied on the immunoSEQ multiplex PCR assay. TCRdb's version of the immuneACCESS table is confined to in-frame rearrangements and falls short of the full clone set. An unresolved V gene accounts for under half of the shortfall where checked; the remainder is of unknown origin. For this sample there are roughly 380 clones; around 77% appear just once. The ten largest make up roughly 12% of the sample. Sequencing input: cell-free DNA from blood serum. The receptors here all came from a human donor with peripheral T-cell lymphoma.

The chain joins TRBV29-1 to TRBJ2-1; 9 bases are a match to TRBD2. Losses at the gene ends were 3 bases for V and 2 bases for J; bases not matched to a gene: 5. The germline V gene encodes CDR1 SQVTM and CDR2 ANQGSEA. The CDR3 is 15 residues long. In DNA, the CDR3 is TGCAGCGTTGATAGAGCGGGGGGTGCCTACAATGAGCAGTTCTTC. It yields the protein CSVDRAGGAYNEQFF.

The chain is built from TRBV30 and TRBJ1-6, with D unresolved. The CDR3 runs 13 residues. The ends were cut back, 1 base at V and 13 bases at J, with 14 bases in the middle. CDR1 GTSNPN and CDR2 SVGIG come from the germline V gene (reference sequence). The chain's CDR3 is CAWSGGNSSPLHF. The CDR3 DNA follows: TGTGCCTGGAGTGGTGGGAATTCGTCTCCCCTCCACTTT. The full variable domain, in which reference TRBV30 and TRBJ1-6 provide the parts outside the CDR3, is SQTIHQWPATLVQPVGSPLSLECTVEGTSNPNLYWYRQAAGRGLQLLFYSVGIGQISSEVPQNLSASRPQDRQFILSSKKLLLSDSGFYLCAWSGGNSSPLHFGNGTRLTVT.

The chain combines TRBV5-1 with TRBJ1-4; D remains unclear. Trimming pared 3 bases from V and 2 bases from J, leaving 17 bases between. The CDR3 covers 17 residues. Looked up from germline, CDR1 is SGHRS and CDR2 is YFSETQ. The CDR3 here is CASSSGRGRITNEKLFF. DNA of the CDR3: TGCGCCAGCAGCTCTGGACGGGGAAGGATCACTAATGAAAAACTGTTTTTT.

This chain uses TRBV12-5 with TRBJ2-7; a weak D match, TRBD1 (5 bases). Germline V lookup: CDR1 LGHNT, CDR2 FRNRAP. This CDR3 spans 18 amino acids. V was clipped by 0 bases and J by 8 bases, with 26 bases between them. In nucleotides, the CDR3 is TGTGCTAGTGGTTTGGTACTCCTGTCGGGCAGGGATCACAGCCAGCAGTACTTC. Residues: CASGLVLLSGRDHSQQYF.

The chain has TRBV5-6 and TRBJ1-5; perhaps TRBD1 as D (6 bases). CDR3 length: 14 amino acids. Germline values: CDR1 SGHDT, CDR2 YYEEEE. V was trimmed by 6 bases and J by 4 bases, leaving 14 bases between them. The CDR3 DNA reads as TGTGCCAGCAATTCTTGGGGGCAGAATCAGCCCCAGCATTTT. The encoded protein is CASNSWGQNQPQHF.

This clone was found a few times. As DNA, the CDR3 is TGTGCCAGCAGCTTGGTGGGACAGGGAGCTAACTATGGCTACACCTTC. It codes for CASSLVGQGANYGYTF. V is TRBV5-6 and J is TRBJ1-2; TRBD1 matches at 9 bases. The CDR3 runs 16 residues. The trim removed 0 bases at V and 0 bases at J, leaving 3 bases unmatched. Germline V CDR1 and CDR2: SGHDT, YYEEEE.

This clone was counted a single time. The CDR3 sequence: CATELTGVNTGELFF. The DNA for the CDR3 is TGTGCCACCGAGCTCACGGGAGTGAACACCGGGGAGCTGTTTTTT. The chain carries TRBV6-5 and TRBJ2-2; the D gene is possibly TRBD2 (6 bases). Germline-derived CDR1 and CDR2 are MNHEY and SVGAGI. The CDR3 is made up of 15 amino acids. V shed 10 bases and J shed 1 base, with 16 bases lying between them.

The rearrangement uses TRBV21-1 and TRBJ2-1; the listed D gene, TRBD2, was not tested against the DNA. TRBV21-1 has pseudogene status. CDR3 length: 15 amino acids. CDR3 residues: CASSKCNSGGAGQFF. In DNA, the CDR3 is TGTGCCAGCAGCAAATGTAATTCCGGGGGGGCCGGGCAGTTCTTC.

This chain connects TRBV15 to TRBJ1-1; no firm D call. Trimming left V 1 base short and J 7 bases short, with 16 bases between. In germline, CDR1 is LNHNV, CDR2 YYDKDF (reference sequence). The CDR3 length is 15 residues. CDR3 sequence: CATSRASASGGEAFF. The CDR3 DNA sequence: TGTGCCACCAGCAGAGCATCTGCTAGCGGAGGTGAAGCTTTCTTT.

This chain links TRBV21-1 with TRBJ2-7; the table's TRBD1 call for D was not verified on the DNA. TRBV21-1 is annotated as a pseudogene. The CDR3 spans 13 residues. In DNA form, the CDR3 reads TGTGCCAGCAGCAACCTCGAAATGACAGGGAAAGACGTC. Protein product: CASSNLEMTGKDV.

The rearrangement uses TRBV6-1 and TRBJ2-1; TRBD2 agrees at 11 bases. The CDR3 covers 18 residues. Germline V gene sequence: CDR1 MNHNS, CDR2 SASEGT. V gave up 4 bases and J gave up 0 bases; unmatched junction bases: 8. DNA for the CDR3: TGTGCCAGCAGTGTACTAGCGGGGGTTACCTACTCCTACAATGAGCAGTTCTTC. Translating gives CASSVLAGVTYSYNEQFF.

In DNA, the CDR3 is TGTGCCAGTAGGACACCAGGGGATACGCAGTATTTT. Translated: CASRTPGDTQYF. The chain links TRBV19 to TRBJ2-3; possibly TRBD1 for D (5 bases). Germline loops: CDR1 LNHDA, CDR2 SQIVND (reference sequence). The CDR3 length is 12 residues. Trimming removed 6 bases at V and 6 bases at J, with 10 bases between.

The chain carries TRBV9 and TRBJ1-4; 9 bases map to TRBD1. The germline gives CDR1 SGDLS, CDR2 YYNGEE. The ends lost 3 bases at V and 6 bases at J; junction bases unmatched: 6. This CDR3 is 15 amino acids long. CDR3 in amino acids: CASSEQGTGYEKLFF. Here the CDR3 DNA reads TGTGCCAGCAGCGAGCAGGGGACAGGGTATGAAAAACTGTTTTTT.

In its sample, this clone was seen a few times. The chain employs TRBV25-1 and TRBJ1-1; 8 bases agree with TRBD1. In germline, CDR1 is MGHDK, CDR2 SYGVNS. J gave up 10 bases and V 9 bases, and 7 bases lay outside the gene matches. The CDR3 has 11 amino acids. This chain's CDR3 is CASNGQGVAFF. Written as DNA, the CDR3 is TGTGCCAGTAACGGACAGGGTGTAGCTTTCTTT.